This T cell receptor (beta chain) stems from a study of T cells in Graves' hyperthyroidism and ophthalmopathy (dated by TCRdb to between 2019 and 2020). About the study as a whole: Peripheral blood samples were taken at initial diagnosis, before any treatment was given. Prospective prediction of ophthalmopathy was tested in an independent validation cohort of 18 to 20 hyperthyroidism patients and around 16 patients who later progressed to ophthalmopathy. After blood sampling, hyperthyroidism patients were treated with methimazole at a starting dose of 30 mg daily, and ophthalmopathy patients were treated with high-dose intravenous methylprednisolone. A discovery cohort of approximately 97 patients, 43 with Graves' ophthalmopathy and about 58 with stable Graves' hyperthyroidism, was used to find distinguishing TCR V-J signatures. In addition, the study compared T-cell repertoires in thyroid tissue and in blood from six Graves' hyperthyroidism patients. The roughly 99 discovery patients were divided at random into training and test sets in a 7:3 ratio. The paper describes TCR Vbeta CDR3 sequencing of 130 to 150 peripheral blood samples, made up of 43 ophthalmopathy patients, roughly 72 hyperthyroidism patients and approximately 17 progressor patients.

Hyperthyroidism patients were newly diagnosed, with disease duration under 2 months, and aged 18 to 65 years. Any patient with an uncontrolled infection, another autoimmune disease, pregnancy or lactation was excluded. Clinical symptoms, serum thyroxine and TRAb, thyroid ultrasound, and orbital computed tomography formed the basis for the diagnoses. Blood from progressor patients was collected at the time of first diagnosis with hyperthyroidism, before any ophthalmopathy symptoms had appeared. PBMCs were separated from about 10 ml of fresh peripheral blood using Ficoll-Paque density gradient centrifugation. Progressor patients were initially diagnosed with Graves' hyperthyroidism and developed ophthalmopathy during follow-up. Total RNA was extracted with Trizol reagent, and quality was checked on an Agilent 2100 Bioanalyzer. The TCR beta CDR3 regions were amplified from RNA transcripts. A first-round RT-PCR of the TCR CDR3 used the HTBI primer set with the Qiagen OneStep RT-PCR kit. The libraries were constructed in a second round of multiplex PCR and then size-selected and purified. Libraries were sequenced paired-end with 100 bp reads on an Illumina HiSeq2000. The study's processing was this. SOAPnuke was used to process the raw data, throwing out any read that contained adapters or uncalled bases, had a mean Phred below 15, or lacked an exact constant-primer or identifier match. COPE v1.2.5 was used to merge high-quality paired reads, and clonotypes were defined as unique nucleotide sequences. MiTCR v1.1 was used to align the clonotypes against IMGT TRBV, TRBD and TRBJ reference segments. The analysis was restricted to V-J combinations with a frequency above 0.0001, which together covered just over 98% of the repertoires. A TCS score was defined as the ratio of F50 (clonal expansion) to E x V (chaos), with BLOSUM62-based TCRdist applied between CDR3 peptides within each V-J. Welch's t-statistics and random forest reduced around 520 V-J features to 10 to 15, which were used in a naive Bayes classifier (R e1071). TCRdb reprocessed the public reads (quality trimming at Q25 with fastp, clone calling with MiXCR) and kept in-frame beta chains. Merged by CDR3 protein, the rows form single entries marked with the most common genes and DNA. TCRdb assigned the V and J calls; the authors' analysis was not used. The table for this sample lists around 250,000 distinct CDR3 sequences; approximately 15% of them were counted only once. The ten largest clones take up roughly 14% of the sample.

As encoded in the germline V gene, CDR1 is MDHEN while CDR2 is SYDVKM. Inclusive of the bounding cysteine and phenylalanine, the CDR3 is 16 residues long. Only the CDR3 part of the read is kept: 48 bases, read in frame from the first base. Cut back by 3 bases and 0 bases, the V and J ends lie 13 bases apart. Overall study results and their limits: Most expanded thyroid clonotypes (frequency above 0.001) were also detected in blood, a finding suggesting that blood repertoires may reflect thyroid immune responses. In validation, the model predicted progression to ophthalmopathy with 55% to 71% sensitivity and 72% to 85% specificity, a median of about 6.7 months before onset. Sample size was not statistically predetermined, and investigators were not blinded to group allocation. A model built on a 13 V-J signature distinguished ophthalmopathy from stable hyperthyroidism, reaching around 90% sensitivity and around 81% specificity in cross-validation and 80%/75% in testing.

This clonotype was recorded at least ten times. The antigen it recognizes is unknown. No much larger clone is present one base from it, and per-base qualities are unavailable. The chain is made from TRBV28 and TRBJ2-3; the D segment could be TRBD1, given 6 matching bases. The TCR was taken from a woman aged 35 to 49 with Graves' hyperthyroidism that later progressed to Graves' ophthalmopathy. Sequences were obtained from blood. The CDR3 protein is CASSFSQGLSTDTQYF. The nucleotides are TGTGCCAGCAGTTTTAGTCAGGGGCTCAGCACAGATACGCAGTATTTT.